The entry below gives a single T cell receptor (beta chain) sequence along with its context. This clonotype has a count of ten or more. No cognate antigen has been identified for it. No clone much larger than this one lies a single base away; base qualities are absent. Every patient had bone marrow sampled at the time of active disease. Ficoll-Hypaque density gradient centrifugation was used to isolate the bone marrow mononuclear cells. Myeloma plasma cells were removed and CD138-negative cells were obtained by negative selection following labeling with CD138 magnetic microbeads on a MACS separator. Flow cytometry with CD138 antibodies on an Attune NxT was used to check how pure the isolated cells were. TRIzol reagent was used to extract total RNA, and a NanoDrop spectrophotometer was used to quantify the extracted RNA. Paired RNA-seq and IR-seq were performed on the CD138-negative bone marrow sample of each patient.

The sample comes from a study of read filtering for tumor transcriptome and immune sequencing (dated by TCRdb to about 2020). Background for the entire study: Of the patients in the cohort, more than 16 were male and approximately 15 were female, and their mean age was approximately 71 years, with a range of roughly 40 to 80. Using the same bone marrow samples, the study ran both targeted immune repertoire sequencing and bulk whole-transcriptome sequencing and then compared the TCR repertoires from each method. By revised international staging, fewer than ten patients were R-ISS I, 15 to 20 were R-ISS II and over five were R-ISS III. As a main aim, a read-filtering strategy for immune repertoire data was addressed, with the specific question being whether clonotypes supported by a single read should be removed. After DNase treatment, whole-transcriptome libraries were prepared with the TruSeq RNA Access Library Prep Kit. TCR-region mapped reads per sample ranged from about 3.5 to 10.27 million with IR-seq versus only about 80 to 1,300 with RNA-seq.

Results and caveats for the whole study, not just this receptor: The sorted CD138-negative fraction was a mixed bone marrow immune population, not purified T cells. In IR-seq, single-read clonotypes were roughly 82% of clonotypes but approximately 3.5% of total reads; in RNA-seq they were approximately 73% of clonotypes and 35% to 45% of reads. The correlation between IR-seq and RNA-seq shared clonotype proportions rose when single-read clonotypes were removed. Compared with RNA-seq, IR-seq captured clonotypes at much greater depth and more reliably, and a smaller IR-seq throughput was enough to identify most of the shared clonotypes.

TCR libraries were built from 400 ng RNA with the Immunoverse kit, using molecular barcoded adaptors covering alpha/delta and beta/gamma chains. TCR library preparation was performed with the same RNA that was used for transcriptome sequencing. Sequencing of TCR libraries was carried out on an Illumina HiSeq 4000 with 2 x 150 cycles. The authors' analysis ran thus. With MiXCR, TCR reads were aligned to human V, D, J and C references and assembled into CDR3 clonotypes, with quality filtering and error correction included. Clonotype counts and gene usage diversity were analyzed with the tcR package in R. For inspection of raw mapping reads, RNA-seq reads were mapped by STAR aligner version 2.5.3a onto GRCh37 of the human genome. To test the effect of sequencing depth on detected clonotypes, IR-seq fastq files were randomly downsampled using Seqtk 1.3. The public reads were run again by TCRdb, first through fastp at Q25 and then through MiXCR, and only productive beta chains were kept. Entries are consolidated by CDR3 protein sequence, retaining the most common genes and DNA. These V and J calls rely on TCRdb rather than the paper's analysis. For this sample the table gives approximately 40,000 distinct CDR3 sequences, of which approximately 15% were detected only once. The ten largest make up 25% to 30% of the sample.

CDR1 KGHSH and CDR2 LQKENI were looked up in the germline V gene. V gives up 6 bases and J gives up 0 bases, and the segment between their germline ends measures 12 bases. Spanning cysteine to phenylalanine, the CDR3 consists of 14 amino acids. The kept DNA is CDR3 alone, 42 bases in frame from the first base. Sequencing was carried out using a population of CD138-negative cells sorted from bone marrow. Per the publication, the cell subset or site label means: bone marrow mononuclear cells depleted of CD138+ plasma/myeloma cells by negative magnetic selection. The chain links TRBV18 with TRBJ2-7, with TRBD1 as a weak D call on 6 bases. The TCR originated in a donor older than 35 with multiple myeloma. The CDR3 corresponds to CASSPGTSSYEQYF. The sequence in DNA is TGTGCCAGCTCGCCCGGGACATCCTCCTACGAGCAGTACTTC.